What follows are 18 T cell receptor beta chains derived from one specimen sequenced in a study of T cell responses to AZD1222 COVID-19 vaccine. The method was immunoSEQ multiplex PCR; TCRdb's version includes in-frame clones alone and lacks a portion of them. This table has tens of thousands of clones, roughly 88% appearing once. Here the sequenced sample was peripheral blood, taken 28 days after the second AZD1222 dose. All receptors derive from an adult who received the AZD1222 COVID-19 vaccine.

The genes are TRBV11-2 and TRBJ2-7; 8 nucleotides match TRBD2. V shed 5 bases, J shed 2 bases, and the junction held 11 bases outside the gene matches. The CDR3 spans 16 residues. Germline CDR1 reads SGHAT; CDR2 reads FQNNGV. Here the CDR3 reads CASSRRPLAGTYEQYF. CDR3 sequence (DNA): TGTGCCAGCAGCCGAAGACCTTTAGCGGGAACCTACGAGCAGTACTTC.

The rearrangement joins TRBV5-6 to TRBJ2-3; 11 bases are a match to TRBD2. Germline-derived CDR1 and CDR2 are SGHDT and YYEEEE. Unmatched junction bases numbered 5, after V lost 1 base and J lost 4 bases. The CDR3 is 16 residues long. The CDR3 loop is CASSLSVAGGADTQYF. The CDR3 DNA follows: TGTGCCAGCAGCTTGTCAGTAGCGGGGGGGGCAGATACGCAGTATTTT.

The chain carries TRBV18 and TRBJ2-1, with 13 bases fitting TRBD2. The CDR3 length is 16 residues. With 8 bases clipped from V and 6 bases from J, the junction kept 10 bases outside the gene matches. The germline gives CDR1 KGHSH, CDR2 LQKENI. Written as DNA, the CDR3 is TGTGCCAGCCGGACTAGCGGGAGAGTGTCGGGCAATGAGCAGTTCTTC. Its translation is CASRTSGRVSGNEQFF.

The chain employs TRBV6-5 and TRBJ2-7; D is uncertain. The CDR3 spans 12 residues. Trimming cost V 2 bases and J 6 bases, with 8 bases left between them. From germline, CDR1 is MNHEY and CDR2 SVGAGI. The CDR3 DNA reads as TGTGCCAGCAGTTACGATACTGGCGAGCAGTACTTC. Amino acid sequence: CASSYDTGEQYF.

The CDR3 coding sequence is TGTGCCAGCAGTTGGTCAGGCAACACCGGGGAGCTGTTTTTT. This encodes CASSWSGNTGELFF. This chain connects TRBV6-5 to TRBJ2-2, with D unresolved. The CDR3 contains 14 residues. The V end was cut by 4 bases, the J end by 2 bases, with 8 bases between. CDR1 is MNHEY and CDR2 is SVGAGI in the germline V gene.

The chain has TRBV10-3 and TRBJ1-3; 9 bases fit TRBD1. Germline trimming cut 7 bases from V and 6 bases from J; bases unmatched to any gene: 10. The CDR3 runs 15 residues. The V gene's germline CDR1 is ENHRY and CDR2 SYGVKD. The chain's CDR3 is CAITSPGQGINTIYF. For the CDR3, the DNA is TGTGCCATCACCTCACCGGGACAGGGAATAAACACCATATATTTT.

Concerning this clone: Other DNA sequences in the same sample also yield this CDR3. CDR3 sequence reads: CASSPAGGQETQYF. In DNA, the CDR3 is TGCGCCAGCAGCCCCGCGGGGGGCCAAGAGACCCAGTACTTC. The chain has TRBV5-1 and TRBJ2-5; 8 nucleotides align to TRBD2. The CDR3 extends over 14 amino acids. The junction had 3 bases not matched to a gene; V was cut back by 4 bases and J by 1 base. CDR1 and CDR2 from the germline V gene are SGHRS and YFSETQ. Drawing the rest from reference TRBV5-1 and TRBJ2-5, the complete variable domain is KAGVTQTPRYLIKTRGQQVTLSCSPISGHRSVSWYQQTPGQGLQFLFEYFSETQRNKGNFPGRFSGRQFSNSRSEMNVSTLELGDSALYLCASSPAGGQETQYFGPGTRLLVL.

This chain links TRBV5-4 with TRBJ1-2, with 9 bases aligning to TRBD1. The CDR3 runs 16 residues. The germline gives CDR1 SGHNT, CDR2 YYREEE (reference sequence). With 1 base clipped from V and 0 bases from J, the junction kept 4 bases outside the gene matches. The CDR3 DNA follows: TGTGCCAGCAGCTTGAACTGGGACAGGGCTAACTATGGCTACACCTTC. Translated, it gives CASSLNWDRANYGYTF.

CDR3 DNA sequence: TGCAGCTTCCGACAGGAGGGACAGCCCCAGCATTTT. Encoded protein: CSFRQEGQPQHF. V usage is TRBV29-1 and J usage is TRBJ1-5; possibly TRBD1 for D (6 bases). The germline gives CDR1 SQVTM, CDR2 ANQGSEA. The CDR3 loop spans 12 amino acids. Trimming shortened V by 8 bases and J by 7 bases, and 15 bases separated the two germline ends.

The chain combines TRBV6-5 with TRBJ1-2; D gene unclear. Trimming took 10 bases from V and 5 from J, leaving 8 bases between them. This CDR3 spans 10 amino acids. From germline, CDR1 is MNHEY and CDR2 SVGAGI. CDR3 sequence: CANYLYGYTF. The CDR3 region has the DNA TGTGCCAACTATTTATATGGCTACACCTTC.

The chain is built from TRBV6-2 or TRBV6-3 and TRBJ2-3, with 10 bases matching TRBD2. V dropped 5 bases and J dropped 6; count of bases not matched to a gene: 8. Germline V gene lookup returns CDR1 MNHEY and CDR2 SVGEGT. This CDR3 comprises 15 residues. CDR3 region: CASSRGLARMDTQYF. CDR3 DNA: TGTGCCAGCAGTAGGGGACTAGCGAGAATGGATACGCAGTATTTT.

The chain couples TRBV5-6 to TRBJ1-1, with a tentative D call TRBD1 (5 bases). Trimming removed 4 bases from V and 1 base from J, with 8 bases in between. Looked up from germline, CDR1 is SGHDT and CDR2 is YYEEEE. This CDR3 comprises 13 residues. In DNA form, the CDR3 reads TGTGCCAGCAGCATCGACAGGAACACTGAAGCTTTCTTT. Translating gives CASSIDRNTEAFF.

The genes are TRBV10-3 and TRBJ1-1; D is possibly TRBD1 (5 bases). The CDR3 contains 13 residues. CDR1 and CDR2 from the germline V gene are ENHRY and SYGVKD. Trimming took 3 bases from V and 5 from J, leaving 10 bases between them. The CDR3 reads CAISEARGTEAFF. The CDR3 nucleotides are TGTGCCATCAGTGAAGCTAGGGGAACTGAAGCTTTCTTT.

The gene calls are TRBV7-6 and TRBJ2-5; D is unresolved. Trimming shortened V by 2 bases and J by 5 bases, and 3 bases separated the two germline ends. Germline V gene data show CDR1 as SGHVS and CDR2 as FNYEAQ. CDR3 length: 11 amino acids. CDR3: CASSLLETQYF. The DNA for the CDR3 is TGTGCCAGCAGCTTATTGGAGACCCAGTACTTC.

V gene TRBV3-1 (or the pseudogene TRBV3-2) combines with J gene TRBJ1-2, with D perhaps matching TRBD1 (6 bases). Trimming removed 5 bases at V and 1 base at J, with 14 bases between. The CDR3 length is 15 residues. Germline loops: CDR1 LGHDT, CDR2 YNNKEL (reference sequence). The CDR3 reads CASSRGQSFNYGYTF. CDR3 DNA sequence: TGTGCCAGCAGCAGAGGACAGTCCTTTAACTATGGCTACACCTTC.

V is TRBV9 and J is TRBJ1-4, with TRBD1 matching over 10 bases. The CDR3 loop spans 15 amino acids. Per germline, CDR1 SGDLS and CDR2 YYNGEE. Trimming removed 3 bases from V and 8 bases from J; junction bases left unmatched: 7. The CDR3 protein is CASSAQPGQGEKLFF. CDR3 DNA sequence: TGTGCCAGCAGCGCCCAGCCGGGACAGGGGGAAAAACTGTTTTTT.

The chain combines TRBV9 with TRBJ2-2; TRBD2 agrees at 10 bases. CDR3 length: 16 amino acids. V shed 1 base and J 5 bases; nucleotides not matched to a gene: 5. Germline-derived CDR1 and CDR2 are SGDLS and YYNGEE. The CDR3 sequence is CASSVTLTSGTGELFF. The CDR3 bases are TGTGCCAGCAGCGTAACCTTGACTAGCGGGACCGGGGAGCTGTTTTTT.

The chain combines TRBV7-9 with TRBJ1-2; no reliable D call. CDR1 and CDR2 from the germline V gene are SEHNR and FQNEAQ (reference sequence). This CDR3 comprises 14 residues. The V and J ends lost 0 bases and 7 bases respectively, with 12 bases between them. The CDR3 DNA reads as TGTGCCAGCAGCTTAGCGCGGCAGAAGGGTGGCTACACCTTC. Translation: CASSLARQKGGYTF.